This T cell receptor (beta chain) was captured by sequencing in a study of blood T cell repertoires in COVID-19. Original data processing: By means of reference gene primer amplification, nucleated cell counts were estimated. Generated by immunoSEQ multiplex PCR, the TCRdb table keeps only in-frame clones and is missing some. V and J calls plus clone size are reproduced from that table; the DNA served to infer D and trimming. The profile covers 150,000 to 200,000 clones, with approximately 90% appearing a single time and 0.45% to 0.65% taken by the ten largest. The V gene's germline CDR1 is KGHDR and CDR2 SFDVKD. V was pared by 1 base and J by 0 bases, with 3 bases of the junction left unmatched. The CDR3 totals 16 residues.

The rearrangement joins TRBV24-1 to TRBJ2-3; 7 bases are a match to TRBD2. The sequence was obtained from a man aged 45 to 65 with acute or convalescent COVID-19. The sample taken for sequencing was peripheral blood. CDR3 in DNA: TGTGCCACCAGTGATTTTAGCGGGCCTAGCACAGATACGCAGTATTTT. Translating it yields CATSDFSGPSTDTQYF.